This T cell receptor beta chain was identified during a study of PD-L1 blockade in urothelial cancer. The CDR3 is 15 amino acids. CDR1 SNHLY and CDR2 FYNNEI come from the germline V gene. J lost 4 bases, V lost 6 bases, and 8 bases had no gene match. Assay: immunoSEQ multiplex PCR; the TCRdb copy retains only in-frame clones and omits some. The sample shows 29,000 or so clones, about 89% of them seen only once. The sequence was obtained from a man between 45 and 60 years old with urothelial cancer. The rearrangement uses TRBV2 and TRBJ1-5; 8 bases are shared with TRBD1. The sequences come from PBMCs, collected around atezolizumab (anti-PD-L1) treatment. CDR3 sequence: CASRLDRGENQPQHF. CDR3 in DNA: TGTGCCAGCAGGCTCGACAGGGGAGAAAATCAGCCCCAGCATTTT.